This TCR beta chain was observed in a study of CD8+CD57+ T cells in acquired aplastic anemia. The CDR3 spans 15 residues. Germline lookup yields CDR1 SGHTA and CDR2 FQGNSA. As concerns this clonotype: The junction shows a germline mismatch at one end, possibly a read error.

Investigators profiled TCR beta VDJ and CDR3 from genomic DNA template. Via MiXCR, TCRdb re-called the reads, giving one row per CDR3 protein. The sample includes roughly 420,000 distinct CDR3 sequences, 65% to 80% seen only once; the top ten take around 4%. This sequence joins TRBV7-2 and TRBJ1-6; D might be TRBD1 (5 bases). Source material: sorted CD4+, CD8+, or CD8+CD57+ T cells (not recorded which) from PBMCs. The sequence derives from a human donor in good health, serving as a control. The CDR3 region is CASSLAGGTEAFFHF. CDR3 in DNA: TGTGCCAGCAGCCTAGCTGGGGGTACTGAAGCTTTCTTTCACTTT.